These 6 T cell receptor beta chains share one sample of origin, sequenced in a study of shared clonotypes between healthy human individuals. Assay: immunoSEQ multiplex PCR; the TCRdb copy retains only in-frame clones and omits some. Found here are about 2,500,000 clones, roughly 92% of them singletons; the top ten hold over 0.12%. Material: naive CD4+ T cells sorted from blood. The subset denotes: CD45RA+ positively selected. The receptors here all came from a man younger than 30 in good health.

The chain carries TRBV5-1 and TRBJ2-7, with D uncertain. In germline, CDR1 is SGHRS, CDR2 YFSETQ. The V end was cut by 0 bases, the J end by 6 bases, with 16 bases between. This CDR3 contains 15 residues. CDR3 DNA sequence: TGCGCCAGCAGCTTGGGGTCATACGCAATTGCCGAGCAGTACTTC. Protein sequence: CASSLGSYAIAEQYF.

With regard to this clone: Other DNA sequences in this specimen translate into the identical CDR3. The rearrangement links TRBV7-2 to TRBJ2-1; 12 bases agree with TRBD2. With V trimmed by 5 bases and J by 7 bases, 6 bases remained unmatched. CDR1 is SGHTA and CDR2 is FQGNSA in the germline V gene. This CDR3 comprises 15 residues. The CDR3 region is CASSPSGRAGNEQFF. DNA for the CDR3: TGTGCCAGCAGCCCTAGCGGGAGGGCCGGAAATGAGCAGTTCTTC.

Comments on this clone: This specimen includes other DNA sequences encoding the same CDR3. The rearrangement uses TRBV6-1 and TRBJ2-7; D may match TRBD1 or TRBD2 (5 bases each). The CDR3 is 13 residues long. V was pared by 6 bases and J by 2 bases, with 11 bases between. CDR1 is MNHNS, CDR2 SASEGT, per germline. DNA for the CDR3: TGTGCCAGCAGCCGGGACCGTACCTACGAGCAGTACTTC. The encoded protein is CASSRDRTYEQYF.

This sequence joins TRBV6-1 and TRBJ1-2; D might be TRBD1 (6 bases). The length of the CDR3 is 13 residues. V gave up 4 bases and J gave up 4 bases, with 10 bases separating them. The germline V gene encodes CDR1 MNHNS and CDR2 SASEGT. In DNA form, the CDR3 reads TGTGCCAGCAGTGCCACAGGGTTCTATGGCTACACCTTC. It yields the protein CASSATGFYGYTF.

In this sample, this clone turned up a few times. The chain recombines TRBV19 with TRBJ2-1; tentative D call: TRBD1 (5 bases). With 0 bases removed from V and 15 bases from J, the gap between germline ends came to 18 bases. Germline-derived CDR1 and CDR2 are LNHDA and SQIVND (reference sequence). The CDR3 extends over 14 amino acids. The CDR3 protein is CASSIDRAWGQTFF. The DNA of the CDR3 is TGTGCCAGTAGTATAGACAGGGCTTGGGGCCAAACGTTCTTC.

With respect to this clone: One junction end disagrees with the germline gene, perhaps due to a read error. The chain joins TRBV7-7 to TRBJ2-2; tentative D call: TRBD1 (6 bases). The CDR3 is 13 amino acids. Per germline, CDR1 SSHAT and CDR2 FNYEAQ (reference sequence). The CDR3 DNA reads TGTGCTAGCAGCCAGGGGACGTCCGGGGAGCTGTTTTTT. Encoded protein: CASSQGTSGELFF.